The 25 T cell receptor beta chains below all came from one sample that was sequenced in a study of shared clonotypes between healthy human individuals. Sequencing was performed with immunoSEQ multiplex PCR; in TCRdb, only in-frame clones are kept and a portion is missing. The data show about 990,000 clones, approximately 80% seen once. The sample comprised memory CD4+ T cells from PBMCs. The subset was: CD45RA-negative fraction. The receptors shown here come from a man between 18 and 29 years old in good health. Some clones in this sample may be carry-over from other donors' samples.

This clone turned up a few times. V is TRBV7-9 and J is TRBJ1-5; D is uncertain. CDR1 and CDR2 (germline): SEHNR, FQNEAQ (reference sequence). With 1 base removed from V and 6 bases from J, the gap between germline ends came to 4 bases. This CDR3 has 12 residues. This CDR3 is CASSLDFQPQHF. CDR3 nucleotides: TGTGCCAGCAGCTTAGATTTTCAGCCCCAGCATTTT. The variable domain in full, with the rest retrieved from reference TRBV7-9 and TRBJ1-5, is DTGVSQNPRHKITKRGQNVTFRCDPISEHNRLYWYRQTLGQGPEFLTYFQNEAQLEKSRLLSDRFSAERPKGSFSTLEIQRTEQGDSAMYLCASSLDFQPQHFGDGTRLSIL.

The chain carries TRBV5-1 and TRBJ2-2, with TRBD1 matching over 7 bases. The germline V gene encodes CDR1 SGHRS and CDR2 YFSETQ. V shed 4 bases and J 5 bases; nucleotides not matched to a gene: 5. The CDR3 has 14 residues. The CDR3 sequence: CASSQGGVTGELFF. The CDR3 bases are TGCGCCAGCAGCCAAGGGGGCGTAACCGGGGAGCTGTTTTTT.

The CDR3 DNA follows: TGTGCCAGCCTCCGGGATAGCAATCAGCCCCAGCATTTT. This sequence encodes CASLRDSNQPQHF. This sequence joins TRBV6-1 and TRBJ1-5; D is unresolved. Germline V lookup: CDR1 MNHNS, CDR2 SASEGT. V was shortened by 8 bases and J by 0 bases, with 8 bases between the two germline ends. The CDR3 contains 13 residues.

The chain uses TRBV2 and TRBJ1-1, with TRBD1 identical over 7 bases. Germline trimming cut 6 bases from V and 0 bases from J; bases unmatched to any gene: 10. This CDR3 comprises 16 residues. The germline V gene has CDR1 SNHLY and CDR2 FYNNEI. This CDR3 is CASRAGTANMNTEAFF. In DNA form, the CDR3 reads TGTGCCAGCAGGGCCGGGACAGCAAACATGAACACTGAAGCTTTCTTT.

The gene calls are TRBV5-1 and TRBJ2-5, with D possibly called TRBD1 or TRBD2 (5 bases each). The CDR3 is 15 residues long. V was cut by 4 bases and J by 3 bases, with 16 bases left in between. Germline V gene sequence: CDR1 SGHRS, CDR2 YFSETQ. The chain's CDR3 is CASSKIGAREETQYF. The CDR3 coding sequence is TGCGCCAGCAGCAAAATCGGGGCGCGGGAAGAGACCCAGTACTTC.

This CDR3 is CSVEGESYEQYF. CDR3 DNA sequence: TGCAGCGTTGAAGGCGAGAGCTACGAGCAGTACTTC. The V gene is TRBV29-1, the J gene TRBJ2-7, with D unresolved. There are 12 residues in the CDR3. Germline V gene data show CDR1 as SQVTM and CDR2 as ANQGSEA. V shed 1 base and J shed 3 bases, with 7 bases lying between them.

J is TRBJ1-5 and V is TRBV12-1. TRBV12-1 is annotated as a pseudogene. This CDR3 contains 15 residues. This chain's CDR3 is CASSSDSPWDQPQHF. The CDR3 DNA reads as TGTGCCAGCAGCTCAGACAGTCCCTGGGACCAGCCCCAGCATTTT.

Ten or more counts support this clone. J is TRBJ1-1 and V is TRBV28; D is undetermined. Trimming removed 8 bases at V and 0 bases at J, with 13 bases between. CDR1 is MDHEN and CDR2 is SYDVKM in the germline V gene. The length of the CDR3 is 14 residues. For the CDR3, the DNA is TGTGCCAGCCTTCGTGGACGGATGAACACTGAAGCTTTCTTT. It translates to CASLRGRMNTEAFF.

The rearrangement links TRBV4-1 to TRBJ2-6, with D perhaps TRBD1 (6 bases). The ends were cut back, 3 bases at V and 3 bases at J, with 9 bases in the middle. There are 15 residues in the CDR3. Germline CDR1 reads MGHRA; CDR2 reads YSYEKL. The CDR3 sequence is CASSQPGVGANVLTF. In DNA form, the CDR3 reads TGCGCCAGCAGCCAGCCAGGGGTTGGGGCCAACGTCCTGACTTTC.

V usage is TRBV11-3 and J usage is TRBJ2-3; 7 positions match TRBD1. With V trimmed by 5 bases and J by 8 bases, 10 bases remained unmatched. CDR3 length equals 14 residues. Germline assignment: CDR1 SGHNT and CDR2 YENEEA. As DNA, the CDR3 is TGTGCCAGCAGCCCCGGGACGGCAGGGGGTACGCAGTATTTT. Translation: CASSPGTAGGTQYF.

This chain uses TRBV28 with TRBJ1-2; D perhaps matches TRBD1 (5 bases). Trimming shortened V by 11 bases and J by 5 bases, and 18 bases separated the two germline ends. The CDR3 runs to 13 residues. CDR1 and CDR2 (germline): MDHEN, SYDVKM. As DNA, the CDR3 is TGTGCCGTTCTCGACCGGGACTCTTATGGCTACACCTTC. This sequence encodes CAVLDRDSYGYTF.

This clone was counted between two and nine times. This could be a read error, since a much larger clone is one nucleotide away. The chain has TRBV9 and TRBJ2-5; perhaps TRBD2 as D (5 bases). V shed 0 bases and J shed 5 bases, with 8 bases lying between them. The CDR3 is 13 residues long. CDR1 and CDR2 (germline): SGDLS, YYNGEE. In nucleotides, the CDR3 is TGTGCCAGCAGCGTAGACCCGGGGGAGACCCAGTACTTC. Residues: CASSVDPGETQYF.

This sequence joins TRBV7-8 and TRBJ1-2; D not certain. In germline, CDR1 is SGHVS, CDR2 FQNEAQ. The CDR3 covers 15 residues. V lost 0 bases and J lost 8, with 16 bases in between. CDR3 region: CASSLAESPAGGYTF. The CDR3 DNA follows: TGTGCCAGCAGCTTAGCGGAGTCGCCGGCAGGCGGCTACACCTTC.

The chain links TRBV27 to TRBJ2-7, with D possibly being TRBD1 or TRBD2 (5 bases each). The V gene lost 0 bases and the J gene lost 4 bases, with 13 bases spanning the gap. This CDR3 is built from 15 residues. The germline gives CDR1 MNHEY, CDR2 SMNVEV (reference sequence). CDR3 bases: TGTGCCAGCAGTTTATCGCCGGGACCGATGTACGAGCAGTACTTC. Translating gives CASSLSPGPMYEQYF.

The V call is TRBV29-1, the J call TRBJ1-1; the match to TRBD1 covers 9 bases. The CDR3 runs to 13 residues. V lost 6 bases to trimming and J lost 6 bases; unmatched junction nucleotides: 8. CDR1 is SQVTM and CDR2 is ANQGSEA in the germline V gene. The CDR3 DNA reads TGCAGCGTCCCCGGGACAGGGTTGGCTGAAGCTTTCTTT. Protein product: CSVPGTGLAEAFF.

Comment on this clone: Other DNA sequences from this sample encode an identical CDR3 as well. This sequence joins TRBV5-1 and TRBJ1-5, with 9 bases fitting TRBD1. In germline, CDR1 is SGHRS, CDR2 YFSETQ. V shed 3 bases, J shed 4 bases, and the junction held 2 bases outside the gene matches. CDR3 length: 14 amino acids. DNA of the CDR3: TGCGCCAGCAGCTCGACAGGGGGGAATCAGCCCCAGCATTTT. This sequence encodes CASSSTGGNQPQHF.

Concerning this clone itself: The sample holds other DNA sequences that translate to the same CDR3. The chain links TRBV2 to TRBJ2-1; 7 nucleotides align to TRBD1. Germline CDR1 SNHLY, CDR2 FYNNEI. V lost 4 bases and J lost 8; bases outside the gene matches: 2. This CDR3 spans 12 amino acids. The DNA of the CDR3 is TGTGCCAGCAGTGGACAGGGATATGAGCAGTTCTTC. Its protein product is CASSGQGYEQFF. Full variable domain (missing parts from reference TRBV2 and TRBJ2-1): EPEVTQTPSHQVTQMGQEVILRCVPISNHLYFYWYRQILGQKVEFLVSFYNNEISEKSEIFDDQFSVERPDGSNFTLKIRSTKLEDSAMYFCASSGQGYEQFFGPGTRLTVL.

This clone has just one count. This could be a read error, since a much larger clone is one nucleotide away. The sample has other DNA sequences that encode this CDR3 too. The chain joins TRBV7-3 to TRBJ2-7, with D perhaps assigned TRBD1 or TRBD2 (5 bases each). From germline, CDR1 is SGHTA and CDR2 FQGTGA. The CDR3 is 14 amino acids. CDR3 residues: CASSLTGDPYEQYF. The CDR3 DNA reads TGTGCCAGCAGCTTAACGGGGGACCCCTACGAGCAATACTTC.

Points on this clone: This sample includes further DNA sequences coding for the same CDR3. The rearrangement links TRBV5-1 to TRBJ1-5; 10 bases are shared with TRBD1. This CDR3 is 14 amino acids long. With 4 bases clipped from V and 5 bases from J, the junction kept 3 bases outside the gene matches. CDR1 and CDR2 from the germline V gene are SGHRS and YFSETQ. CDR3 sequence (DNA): TGCGCCAGCAGCCCCGGACAGGGGGATCAGCCCCAGCATTTT. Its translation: CASSPGQGDQPQHF. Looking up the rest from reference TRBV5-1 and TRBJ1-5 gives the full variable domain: KAGVTQTPRYLIKTRGQQVTLSCSPISGHRSVSWYQQTPGQGLQFLFEYFSETQRNKGNFPGRFSGRQFSNSRSEMNVSTLELGDSALYLCASSPGQGDQPQHFGDGTRLSIL.

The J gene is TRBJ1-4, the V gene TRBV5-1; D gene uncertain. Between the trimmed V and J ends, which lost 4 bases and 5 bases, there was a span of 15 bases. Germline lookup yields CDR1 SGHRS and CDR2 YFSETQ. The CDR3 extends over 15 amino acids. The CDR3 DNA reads TGCGCCAGCAGCCAAGGCGGGGTTACAAATGAAAAACTGTTTTTT. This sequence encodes CASSQGGVTNEKLFF.

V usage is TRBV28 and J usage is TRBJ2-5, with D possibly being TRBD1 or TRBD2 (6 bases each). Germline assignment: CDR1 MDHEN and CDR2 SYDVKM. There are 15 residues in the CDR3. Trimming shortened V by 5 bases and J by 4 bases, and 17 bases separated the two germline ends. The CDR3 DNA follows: TGTGCCAGCAGTCTCTCCGGAGAGGGGGGAGAGACCCAGTACTTC. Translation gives CASSLSGEGGETQYF. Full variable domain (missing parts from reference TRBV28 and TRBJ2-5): DVKVTQSSRYLVKRTGEKVFLECVQDMDHENMFWYRQDPGLGLRLIYFSYDVKMKEKGDIPEGYSVSREKKERFSLILESASTNQTSMYLCASSLSGEGGETQYFGPGTRLLVL.

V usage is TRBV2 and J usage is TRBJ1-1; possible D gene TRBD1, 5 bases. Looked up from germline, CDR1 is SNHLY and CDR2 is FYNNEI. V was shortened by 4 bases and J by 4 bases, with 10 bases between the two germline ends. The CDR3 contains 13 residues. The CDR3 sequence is CASSVGVTTEAFF. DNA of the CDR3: TGTGCCAGCAGTGTAGGGGTCACCACTGAAGCTTTCTTT.

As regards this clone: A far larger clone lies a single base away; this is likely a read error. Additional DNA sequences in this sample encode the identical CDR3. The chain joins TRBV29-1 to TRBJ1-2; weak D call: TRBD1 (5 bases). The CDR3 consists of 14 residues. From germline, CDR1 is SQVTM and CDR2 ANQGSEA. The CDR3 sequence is CSVEDGDRGYGYTF. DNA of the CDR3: TGCAGTGTTGAAGATGGGGACCGGGGCTATGGCTACACCTTC.

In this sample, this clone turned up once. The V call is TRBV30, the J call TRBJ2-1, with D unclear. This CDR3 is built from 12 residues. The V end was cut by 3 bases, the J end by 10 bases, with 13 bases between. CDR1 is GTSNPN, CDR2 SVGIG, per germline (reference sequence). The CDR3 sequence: CAWSLGAREQFF. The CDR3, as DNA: TGTGCCTGGAGCCTCGGCGCTAGGGAGCAGTTCTTC.

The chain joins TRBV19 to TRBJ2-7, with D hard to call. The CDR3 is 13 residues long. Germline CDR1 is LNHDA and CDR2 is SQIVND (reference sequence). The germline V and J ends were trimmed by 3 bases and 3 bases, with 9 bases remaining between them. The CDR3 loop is CASSIPAGYEQYF. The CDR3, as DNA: TGTGCCAGTAGTATCCCCGCCGGCTACGAGCAGTACTTC.